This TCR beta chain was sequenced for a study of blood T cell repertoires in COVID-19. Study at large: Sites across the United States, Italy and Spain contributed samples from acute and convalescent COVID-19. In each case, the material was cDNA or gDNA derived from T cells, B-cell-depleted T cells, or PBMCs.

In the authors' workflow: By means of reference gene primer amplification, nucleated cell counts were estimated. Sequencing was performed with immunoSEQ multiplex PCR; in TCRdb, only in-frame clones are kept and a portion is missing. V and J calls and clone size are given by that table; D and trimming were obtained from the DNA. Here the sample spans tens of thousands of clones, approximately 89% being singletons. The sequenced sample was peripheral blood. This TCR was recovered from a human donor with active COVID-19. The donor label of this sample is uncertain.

The CDR3 loop is CASSPGQDGSPLHF. The CDR3 region has the DNA TGTGCCAGCAGCCCGGGACAAGACGGATCACCCCTCCACTTT. The chain joins TRBV7-9 to TRBJ1-6, with a weak D call TRBD1 (6 bases). Trimming stripped 5 bases from V and 10 bases from J, with 15 bases between. Germline CDR1 SEHNR, CDR2 FQNEAQ (reference sequence). This CDR3 region has 14 residues.